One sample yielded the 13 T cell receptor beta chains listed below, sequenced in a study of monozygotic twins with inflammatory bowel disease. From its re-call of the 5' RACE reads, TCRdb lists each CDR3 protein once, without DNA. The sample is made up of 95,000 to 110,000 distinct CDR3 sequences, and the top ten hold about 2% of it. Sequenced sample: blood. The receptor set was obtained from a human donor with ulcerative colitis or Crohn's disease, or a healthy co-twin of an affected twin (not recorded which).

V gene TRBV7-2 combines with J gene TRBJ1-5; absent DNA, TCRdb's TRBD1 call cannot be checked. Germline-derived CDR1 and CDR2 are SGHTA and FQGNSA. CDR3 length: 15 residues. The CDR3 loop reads CASSLNTPRYQPQHF.

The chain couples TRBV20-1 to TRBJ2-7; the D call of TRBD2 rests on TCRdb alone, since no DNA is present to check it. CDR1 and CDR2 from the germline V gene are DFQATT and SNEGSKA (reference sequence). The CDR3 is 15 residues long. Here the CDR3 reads CSAYRIAGGLDGQYF.

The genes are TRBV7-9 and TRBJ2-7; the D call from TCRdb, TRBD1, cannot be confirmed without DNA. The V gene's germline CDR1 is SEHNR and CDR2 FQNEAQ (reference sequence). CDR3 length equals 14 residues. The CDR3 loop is CASSLGGLVYEQYF.

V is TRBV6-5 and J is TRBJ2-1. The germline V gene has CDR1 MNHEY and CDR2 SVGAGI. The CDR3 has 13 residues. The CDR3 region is CASKLTGYNEQFF.

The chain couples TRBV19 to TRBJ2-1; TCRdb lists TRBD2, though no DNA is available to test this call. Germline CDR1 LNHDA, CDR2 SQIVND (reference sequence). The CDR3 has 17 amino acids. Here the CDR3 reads CASSEDSAGGPGNEQFF.

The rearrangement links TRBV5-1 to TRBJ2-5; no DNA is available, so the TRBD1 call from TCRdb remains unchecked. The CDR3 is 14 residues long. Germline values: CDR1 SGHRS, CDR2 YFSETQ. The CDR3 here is CASSLERGWETQYF.

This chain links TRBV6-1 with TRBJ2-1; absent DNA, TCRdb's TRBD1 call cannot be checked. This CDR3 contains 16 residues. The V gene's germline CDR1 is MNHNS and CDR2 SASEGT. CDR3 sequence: CATLPGGASSYNEQFF.

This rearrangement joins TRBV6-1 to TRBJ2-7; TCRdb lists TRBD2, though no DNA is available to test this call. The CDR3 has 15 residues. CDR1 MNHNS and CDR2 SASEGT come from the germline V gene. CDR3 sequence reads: CASSAAGKSFHEQYF.

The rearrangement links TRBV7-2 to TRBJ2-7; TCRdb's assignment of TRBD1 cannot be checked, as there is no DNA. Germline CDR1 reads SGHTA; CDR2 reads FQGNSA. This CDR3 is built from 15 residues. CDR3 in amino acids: CASSPSGTGNLEQYF.

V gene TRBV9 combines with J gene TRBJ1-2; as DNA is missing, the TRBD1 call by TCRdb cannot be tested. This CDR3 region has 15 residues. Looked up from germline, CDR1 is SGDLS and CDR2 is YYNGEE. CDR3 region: CASSGQGAVSHGYTF.

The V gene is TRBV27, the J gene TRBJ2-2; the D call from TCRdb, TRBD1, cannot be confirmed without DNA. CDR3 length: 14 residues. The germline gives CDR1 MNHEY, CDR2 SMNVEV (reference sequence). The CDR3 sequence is CASSFRGGTGDLFF.

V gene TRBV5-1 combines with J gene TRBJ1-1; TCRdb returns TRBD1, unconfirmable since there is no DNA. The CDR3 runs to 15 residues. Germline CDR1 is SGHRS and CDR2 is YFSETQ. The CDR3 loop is CASSWTGGSHTEAFF.

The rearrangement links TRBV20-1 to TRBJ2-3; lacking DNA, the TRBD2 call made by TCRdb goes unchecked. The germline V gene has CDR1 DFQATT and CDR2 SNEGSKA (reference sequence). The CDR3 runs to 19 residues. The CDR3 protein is CSARDPGLAGGHGTDTQYF.